This is a list of T cell receptor beta chains from one sample in a study of blood T cell repertoires in COVID-19. The assay was immunoSEQ multiplex PCR, and TCRdb's table has in-frame clones only and misses some. This table holds 90,000 to 120,000 clones, roughly 90% found once. The sample consisted of peripheral blood. These receptors all stem from a man in his forties or fifties with active or convalescent COVID-19. Both conserved end residues are part of each CDR3. Each record gives: V gene, J gene, CDR3 protein.

v_call: TRBV29-1
j_call: TRBJ2-7
cdr3_aa: CSVAPGSYEQYF

v_call: TRBV6-5
j_call: TRBJ2-1
cdr3_aa: CASTSPGDNEQFF

v_call: TRBV7-2
j_call: TRBJ2-3
cdr3_aa: CASSFLAGGMDTQYF

v_call: TRBV5-1
j_call: TRBJ2-4
cdr3_aa: CASSLALGPKNIQYF

v_call: TRBV28
j_call: TRBJ2-4
cdr3_aa: CASSYLGQGGTIQYF

v_call: TRBV7-3
j_call: TRBJ1-1
cdr3_aa: CASSGTGKTFF

v_call: TRBV28
j_call: TRBJ2-3
cdr3_aa: CASSLGQGPATQYF

v_call: TRBV3-1/TRBV3-2
j_call: TRBJ1-5
cdr3_aa: CASSHTGTAASTPGGPQHF

v_call: TRBV19
j_call: TRBJ2-3
cdr3_aa: CASSVTSGGGTDTQYF

v_call: TRBV24-1
j_call: TRBJ2-2
cdr3_aa: CATSGRTPNTGELFF

v_call: TRBV6-6
j_call: TRBJ2-2
cdr3_aa: CASSPRGEGHGELFF

v_call: TRBV30
j_call: TRBJ1-2
cdr3_aa: CAWSVGDRESDGYTF

v_call: TRBV27
j_call: TRBJ2-7
cdr3_aa: CASSFSISGSYEQYF

v_call: TRBV11-2
j_call: TRBJ2-1
cdr3_aa: CASSFGTRTYNEQFF

v_call: TRBV27
j_call: TRBJ1-3
cdr3_aa: CASRDTGSSGNTIYF

v_call: TRBV27
j_call: TRBJ1-2
cdr3_aa: CASSPSGLGGGYTF

v_call: TRBV6-6
j_call: TRBJ1-1
cdr3_aa: CASSSWEMNTEAFF